This TCR beta chain was profiled in a study of response to subunit inactivated influenza vaccine. In the case of this clonotype: What it recognizes is unknown.

TCRdb used MiXCR to reprocess the RT-PCR reads, holding one entry per CDR3 protein. The sample lists under 950,000 distinct CDR3 sequences; over 20% were seen once. General study points: That few new T cells are recruited by each seasonal influenza vaccination was the authors' suggestion.

Germline values: CDR1 SGHAT, CDR2 FQDESV (reference sequence). The CDR3 has 14 residues. V was shortened by 4 bases and J by 9 bases, with 16 bases between the two germline ends. The V call is TRBV11-1, the J call TRBJ2-1; weak D call: TRBD1 (6 bases). This clonotype was obtained from a man between 45 and 60 years old who received an inactivated influenza vaccine. This specimen consisted of PBMCs from blood, obtained 5 to 6 days after vaccination. This CDR3 reads CASSSTGPRGEQFF. DNA of the CDR3: TGTGCCAGCAGCTCGACAGGCCCAAGAGGTGAGCAGTTCTTC.